This T cell receptor (beta chain) stems from a study of neurological immune-mediated disorders. Study results and caveats: Multiple sclerosis was found to have the least TCR clonal expansion, below healthy controls, and HTLV-1-associated myelopathy the most.

The method for making cDNA was 5'RACE, and it used 10-nucleotide random UMIs. Over 200 million TCR-beta sequences from 15-18 subjects were obtained in each sequencing run. TCRdb used MiXCR to reprocess the 5' RACE reads, holding one entry per CDR3 protein. The table shows tens of thousands of distinct CDR3 sequences, with about 10% occurring only once. This clonotype was seen many times. Its antigen is undetermined. Time point reported: longitudinal time-point 1 (baseline). Volunteers at a blood bank in Maryland, USA, were the healthy controls. CDR1 is SGHKS and CDR2 is YYEKEE in the germline V gene (reference sequence). The CDR3 covers 18 residues. Germline trimming cut 1 base from V and 0 bases from J; bases unmatched to any gene: 8.

The rearrangement uses TRBV5-5 and TRBJ2-2; 8 bases are shared with TRBD1. Sequences were obtained from PBMCs. The sequence came from a man aged 25-45 years in good health. The CDR3 DNA reads as TGTGCCAGCAGCTTGAAGAGACAGGGGACCGCGAACACCGGGGAGCTGTTTTTT. Translated, it gives CASSLKRQGTANTGELFF.